The clone carrying this T cell receptor beta chain was counted at least ten times. These data belong to a study of T-cell memory formation after mild COVID-19. This CDR3 spans 17 amino acids. The trim removed 0 bases at V and 4 bases at J, leaving 4 bases unmatched. Germline V gene lookup returns CDR1 SGHRS and CDR2 YFSETQ. TCRdb called the 5' RACE reads again in MiXCR, with one record for every CDR3 protein. The sample yields approximately 260,000 distinct CDR3 sequences, about a sixth seen once. The sequence was obtained from a man between 18 and 29 years old who had mild COVID-19 (a few samples of this study predate the infection). Cell type and time point are not known. The V and J genes are TRBV5-1 and TRBJ2-3, with 14 bases identical to TRBD2. Material: PBMCs or a T cell subset sorted from them (not recorded which). The CDR3 region is CASSLEGTSGGADTQYF. As DNA, the CDR3 is TGCGCCAGCAGCTTGGAGGGGACTAGCGGGGGCGCAGATACGCAGTATTTT. The variable domain in full, completed from reference TRBV5-1 and TRBJ2-3, reads KAGVTQTPRYLIKTRGQQVTLSCSPISGHRSVSWYQQTPGQGLQFLFEYFSETQRNKGNFPGRFSGRQFSNSRSEMNVSTLELGDSALYLCASSLEGTSGGADTQYFGPGTRLTVL.